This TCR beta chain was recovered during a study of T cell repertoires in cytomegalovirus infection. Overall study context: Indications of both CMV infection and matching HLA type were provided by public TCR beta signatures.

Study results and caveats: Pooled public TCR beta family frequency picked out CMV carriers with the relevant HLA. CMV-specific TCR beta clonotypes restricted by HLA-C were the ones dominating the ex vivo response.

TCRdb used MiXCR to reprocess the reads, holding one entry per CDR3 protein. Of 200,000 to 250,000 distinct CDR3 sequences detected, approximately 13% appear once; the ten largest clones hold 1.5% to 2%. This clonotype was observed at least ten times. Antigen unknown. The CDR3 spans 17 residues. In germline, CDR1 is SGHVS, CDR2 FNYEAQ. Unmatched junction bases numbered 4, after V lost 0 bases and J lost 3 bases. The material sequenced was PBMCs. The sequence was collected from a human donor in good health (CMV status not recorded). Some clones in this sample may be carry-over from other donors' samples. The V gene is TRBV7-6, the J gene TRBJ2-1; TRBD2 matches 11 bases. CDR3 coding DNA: TGTGCCAGCAGCTTAGCGGGACTAGCGGACGTCTACAATGAGCAGTTCTTC. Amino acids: CASSLAGLADVYNEQFF. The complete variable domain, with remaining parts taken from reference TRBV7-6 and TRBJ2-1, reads GAGVSQSPRYKVTKRGQDVALRCDPISGHVSLYWYRQALGQGPEFLTYFNYEAQQDKSGLPNDRFSAERPEGSISTLTIQRTEQRDSAMYRCASSLAGLADVYNEQFFGPGTRLTVL.